This passage covers 24 T cell receptor beta chains from one sample sequenced in a study of cytomegalovirus exposure and HLA in healthy donors (dated 2017 in TCRdb). Library construction relied on the immunoSEQ multiplex PCR assay. For the multiplex PCR, a mixture combining 60 forward primers for TCR Vbeta segments and 13 reverse primers for TCR Jbeta segments was used. Sourced from immuneACCESS, this table was stored by TCRdb with only in-frame sequences that have V and J called. A share of the clones is absent; for the studies checked, an unresolved V gene accounts for under half, and the remainder has no known explanation. Here the sample has 130,000 or so clones; around 83% occur a single time. The ten largest account for roughly 7.8% of the sample. Specimen: PBMCs. These receptors were taken from a woman aged 50 to 60 in good health and CMV-seropositive.

The V call is TRBV9, the J call TRBJ1-2; a weak D match, TRBD1 (6 bases). This CDR3 contains 14 residues. V lost 3 bases and J lost 5, with 14 bases in between. Germline loops: CDR1 SGDLS, CDR2 YYNGEE. CDR3 region: CASSGTGFGYGYTF. The CDR3 DNA sequence: TGTGCCAGCAGCGGTACAGGGTTCGGATATGGCTACACCTTC.

The chain employs TRBV28 and TRBJ2-1, with 9 bases fitting TRBD1. V shed 9 bases and J 3 bases; nucleotides not matched to a gene: 6. This CDR3 is 14 amino acids long. Per germline, CDR1 MDHEN and CDR2 SYDVKM. The CDR3 nucleotides read TGTGCCAGTAGGGGACAGGGCGGCTACAATGAGCAGTTCTTC. Amino acids: CASRGQGGYNEQFF.

This rearrangement joins TRBV18 to TRBJ1-5; the match to TRBD1 covers 11 bases. The V and J ends lost 5 bases and 5 bases, in that order; junction bases with no gene match: 8. Germline loops: CDR1 KGHSH, CDR2 LQKENI. The length of the CDR3 is 16 residues. The CDR3, as DNA: TGTGCCAGCTCAGACCGGGACAGGGGGTTGGATCAGCCCCAGCATTTT. It is translated as CASSDRDRGLDQPQHF.

The rearrangement uses TRBV6-6 and TRBJ1-4; possible D gene TRBD1, 6 bases. CDR1 MNHNY and CDR2 SVGAGI come from the germline V gene (reference sequence). The length of the CDR3 is 15 residues. The V and J ends lost 5 bases and 0 bases respectively, with 10 bases between them. The CDR3 region has the DNA TGTGCCAGCAGTGGGACATTCTCAACTAATGAAAAACTGTTTTTT. This sequence encodes CASSGTFSTNEKLFF.

V usage is TRBV5-4 and J usage is TRBJ2-5; 7 nucleotides match TRBD1. With V trimmed by 3 bases and J by 5 bases, 7 bases remained unmatched. The CDR3 extends over 14 amino acids. The germline gives CDR1 SGHNT, CDR2 YYREEE (reference sequence). The CDR3 loop is CASSSQGQRETQYF. The CDR3 DNA reads TGTGCCAGCAGCTCCCAGGGACAGAGGGAGACCCAGTACTTC.

The chain's CDR3 is CASSLVAGAEQYF. In nucleotides, the CDR3 is TGTGCCAGCAGCTTAGTGGCGGGGGCCGAGCAGTACTTC. The chain uses TRBV7-9 and TRBJ2-7; D is perhaps TRBD2 (7 bases). V was trimmed by 1 base and J by 6 bases, leaving 10 bases between them. Germline V gene data show CDR1 as SEHNR and CDR2 as FQNEAQ (reference sequence). The length of the CDR3 is 13 residues.

The chain joins TRBV5-4 to TRBJ1-1, with TRBD1 matching over 8 bases. Germline values: CDR1 SGHNT, CDR2 YYREEE (reference sequence). V was pared by 0 bases and J by 6 bases, with 1 base of the junction left unmatched. There are 13 residues in the CDR3. CDR3 sequence reads: CASSLDRGAEAFF. The CDR3 region has the DNA TGTGCCAGCAGCTTGGACAGGGGGGCTGAAGCTTTCTTT.

The chain couples TRBV28 to TRBJ2-7; D gene uncertain. The CDR3 is 18 amino acids. The V end was cut by 2 bases, the J end by 4 bases, with 24 bases between. Germline V gene sequence: CDR1 MDHEN, CDR2 SYDVKM. The CDR3 DNA reads as TGTGCCAGCAGTTTAGTCTTCCCGCTACCTCAAATAGTTTACGAGCAGTACTTC. Protein: CASSLVFPLPQIVYEQYF.

This clone was seen a handful of times. CDR3 nucleotides: TGTGCCAGCAGTTTATTTAGCGGGAGGGGAGGGGGCAATGAGCAGTTCTTC. Translated, it gives CASSLFSGRGGGNEQFF. V is TRBV27 and J is TRBJ2-1, with 11 positions matching TRBD2. The CDR3 has 17 amino acids. Unmatched junction bases numbered 8, after V lost 1 base and J lost 6 bases. Germline loops: CDR1 MNHEY, CDR2 SMNVEV (reference sequence).

This chain uses TRBV6-5 with TRBJ2-7; TRBD1 agrees at 9 bases. J gave up 7 bases and V 5 bases, and 6 bases lay outside the gene matches. This CDR3 contains 13 residues. CDR1 MNHEY and CDR2 SVGAGI come from the germline V gene. CDR3 sequence: CASSPGQGWEQYF. DNA for the CDR3: TGTGCCAGCAGTCCGGGACAGGGTTGGGAGCAGTACTTC.

This clone appeared a single time. Additional DNA sequences in this sample encode the identical CDR3. The CDR3 nucleotides read TGCGCCAGCAGCTTGGGGGGAGGCACTGAAGCTTTCTTT. This translates into CASSLGGGTEAFF. J is TRBJ1-1 and V is TRBV5-1; D remains ambiguous. Germline V gene lookup returns CDR1 SGHRS and CDR2 YFSETQ. V dropped 0 bases and J dropped 4 bases, with 7 bases sitting between them. The CDR3 sequence is 13 residues long.

The chain combines TRBV29-1 with TRBJ2-7, with 7 bases aligning to TRBD1. Per germline, CDR1 SQVTM and CDR2 ANQGSEA. The CDR3 sequence is 13 residues long. The V segment lost 4 bases and the J segment 2 bases; nucleotides outside the gene matches: 5. Here the CDR3 DNA reads TGCAGCGTTGTGGGGACAGAGGCCTACGAGCAGTACTTC. It translates to CSVVGTEAYEQYF.

The rearrangement uses TRBV29-1 and TRBJ1-2; D gene ambiguous. The V and J ends lost 3 bases and 2 bases respectively, with 13 bases between them. The germline V gene has CDR1 SQVTM and CDR2 ANQGSEA. There are 14 residues in the CDR3. The CDR3 protein is CSVDGGGENYGYTF. Here the CDR3 DNA reads TGCAGCGTTGATGGTGGCGGAGAGAACTATGGCTACACCTTC. The complete variable domain, with remaining parts taken from reference TRBV29-1 and TRBJ1-2, reads SAVISQKPSRDICQRGTSLTIQCQVDSQVTMMFWYRQQPGQSLTLIATANQGSEATYESGFVIDKFPISRPNLTFSTLTVSNMSPEDSSIYLCSVDGGGENYGYTFGSGTRLTVV.

The J gene is TRBJ1-1, the V gene TRBV10-3; 8 nucleotides agree with TRBD1. Trimming removed 3 bases from V and 8 bases from J; junction bases left unmatched: 2. The CDR3 covers 12 residues. Germline values: CDR1 ENHRY, CDR2 SYGVKD. The CDR3 loop is CAISEGDREAFF. The DNA for the CDR3 is TGTGCCATCAGTGAAGGGGACAGGGAAGCTTTCTTT.

This clone was seen more than once but under ten times. The chain joins TRBV7-8 to TRBJ1-2; D gene unclear. V was shortened by 5 bases and J by 8 bases, with 21 bases between the two germline ends. Germline-derived CDR1 and CDR2 are SGHVS and FQNEAQ. The CDR3 contains 15 residues. This CDR3 reads CASSPFAGRVEGYTF. In nucleotides, the CDR3 is TGTGCCAGCAGCCCTTTTGCGGGGAGGGTGGAAGGCTACACCTTC.

V is TRBV14 and J is TRBJ1-1; 8 bases agree with TRBD1. Germline V CDR1 and CDR2: SGHDN, FVKESK. The CDR3 has 17 residues. V dropped 2 bases and J dropped 4; count of bases not matched to a gene: 12. The CDR3 DNA is TGTGCCAGCAGCCAAACCAGGGGGCGCGGGGTGGTCACTGAAGCTTTCTTT. Translation: CASSQTRGRGVVTEAFF.

The chain carries TRBV5-1 and TRBJ2-7; 16 positions match TRBD2. The CDR3 runs 17 residues. CDR1 is SGHRS and CDR2 is YFSETQ in the germline V gene. With 4 bases clipped from V and 5 bases from J, the junction kept 9 bases outside the gene matches. CDR3 sequence (DNA): TGCGCCAGCAGCCGCGGGACTAGCGGGAGGGCCGGGAACGAGCAGTACTTC. Amino acid sequence: CASSRGTSGRAGNEQYF. The full variable domain, in which reference TRBV5-1 and TRBJ2-7 provide the parts outside the CDR3, is KAGVTQTPRYLIKTRGQQVTLSCSPISGHRSVSWYQQTPGQGLQFLFEYFSETQRNKGNFPGRFSGRQFSNSRSEMNVSTLELGDSALYLCASSRGTSGRAGNEQYFGPGTRLTVT.

The rearrangement joins TRBV7-9 to TRBJ2-3; D gene uncertain. Trimming stripped 4 bases from V and 2 bases from J, with 13 bases between. The length of the CDR3 is 15 residues. Germline assignment: CDR1 SEHNR and CDR2 FQNEAQ (reference sequence). Here the CDR3 DNA reads TGTGCCAGCAGCTATGACTCCAGTTTCACAGATACGCAGTATTTT. Residues: CASSYDSSFTDTQYF.

This rearrangement joins TRBV9 to TRBJ1-5, with 9 bases that match TRBD1. The junction had 4 bases not matched to a gene; V was cut back by 2 bases and J by 7 bases. The CDR3 has 14 amino acids. The germline V gene has CDR1 SGDLS and CDR2 YYNGEE. The CDR3 sequence is CASSVTGGKQPQHF. The CDR3 region has the DNA TGTGCCAGCAGCGTGACAGGGGGTAAACAGCCCCAGCATTTT.

The V gene is TRBV27, the J gene TRBJ1-4, with D possibly being TRBD1 (6 bases). The CDR3 is 17 amino acids. Germline V gene sequence: CDR1 MNHEY, CDR2 SMNVEV (reference sequence). Trimming shortened V by 8 bases and J by 5 bases, and 24 bases separated the two germline ends. The CDR3 protein is CASQSTLHRARNEKLFF. CDR3 nucleotide sequence: TGTGCCAGCCAGTCCACCCTTCACAGGGCTCGGAATGAAAAACTGTTTTTT. Variable domain in full (rest from reference TRBV27 and TRBJ1-4): EAQVTQNPRYLITVTGKKLTVTCSQNMNHEYMSWYRQDPGLGLRQIYYSMNVEVTDKGDVPEGYKVSRKEKRNFPLILESPSPNQTSLYFCASQSTLHRARNEKLFFGSGTQLSVL.

The chain is built from TRBV5-1 and TRBJ1-1, with 8 nucleotides matching TRBD1. The germline V gene has CDR1 SGHRS and CDR2 YFSETQ. The CDR3 consists of 15 residues. Trimming removed 0 bases from V and 3 bases from J; junction bases left unmatched: 4. CDR3 loop: CASSLGQGTYTEAFF. CDR3 in DNA: TGCGCCAGCAGCTTGGGACAGGGGACCTACACTGAAGCTTTCTTT.

The table lists this clone with a count of one. The V call is TRBV19, the J call TRBJ2-1; 9 bases are a match to TRBD2. Germline V gives CDR1 LNHDA, CDR2 SQIVND (reference sequence). The CDR3 runs 18 residues. The ends lost 5 bases at V and 0 bases at J; junction bases unmatched: 11. For the CDR3, the DNA is TGTGCCAGTAGTCCCCGTGGAGCGGGAGGAAGCTCCTACAATGAGCAGTTCTTC. Encoded protein: CASSPRGAGGSSYNEQFF.

The chain uses TRBV2 and TRBJ2-5, with TRBD1 matching 7 bases. Unmatched junction bases numbered 4, after V lost 5 bases and J lost 4 bases. The germline gives CDR1 SNHLY, CDR2 FYNNEI. This CDR3 comprises 13 residues. The CDR3 here is CASSSNRGETQYF. DNA for the CDR3: TGTGCCAGCAGTTCAAACAGGGGAGAGACCCAGTACTTC.

In its sample, this clone was seen once. The sample carries other DNA sequences with the same CDR3. J is TRBJ2-7 and V is TRBV29-1, with D perhaps TRBD2 (5 bases). The CDR3 length is 15 residues. Germline CDR1 reads SQVTM; CDR2 reads ANQGSEA. Trimming shortened V by 5 bases and J by 3 bases, and 20 bases separated the two germline ends. In nucleotides, the CDR3 is TGCAGCGTTCAGGAGGAGTGGGATTACTACTACGAGCAGTACTTC. This sequence encodes CSVQEEWDYYYEQYF.